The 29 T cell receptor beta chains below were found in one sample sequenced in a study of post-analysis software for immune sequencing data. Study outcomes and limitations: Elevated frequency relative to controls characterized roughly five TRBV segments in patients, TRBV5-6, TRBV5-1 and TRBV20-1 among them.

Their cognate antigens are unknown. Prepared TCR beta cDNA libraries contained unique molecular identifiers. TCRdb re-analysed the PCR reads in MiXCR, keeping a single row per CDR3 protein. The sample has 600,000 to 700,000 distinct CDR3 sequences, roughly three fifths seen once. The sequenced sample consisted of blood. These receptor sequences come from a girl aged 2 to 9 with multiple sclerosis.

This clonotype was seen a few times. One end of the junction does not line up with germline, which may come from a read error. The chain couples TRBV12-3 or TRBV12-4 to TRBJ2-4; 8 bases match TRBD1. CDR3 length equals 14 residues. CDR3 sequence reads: CASSFGQGRNIQYF. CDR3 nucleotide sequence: TGTGCCAGTAGTTTCGGACAGGGACGAAACATTCAGTACTTC.

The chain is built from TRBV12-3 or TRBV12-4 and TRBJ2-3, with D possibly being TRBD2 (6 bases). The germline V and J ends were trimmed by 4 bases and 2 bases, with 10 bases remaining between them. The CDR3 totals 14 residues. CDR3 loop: CASSSGVPTDTQYF. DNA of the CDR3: TGTGCCAGCAGTTCGGGGGTGCCCACAGATACGCAGTATTTT.

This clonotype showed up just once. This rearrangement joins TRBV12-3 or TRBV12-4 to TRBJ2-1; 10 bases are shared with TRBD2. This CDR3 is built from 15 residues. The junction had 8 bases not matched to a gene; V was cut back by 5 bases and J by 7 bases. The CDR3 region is CASSGSGGAQNEQFF. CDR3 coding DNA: TGTGCCAGCAGTGGAAGCGGGGGGGCGCAAAATGAGCAGTTCTTC.

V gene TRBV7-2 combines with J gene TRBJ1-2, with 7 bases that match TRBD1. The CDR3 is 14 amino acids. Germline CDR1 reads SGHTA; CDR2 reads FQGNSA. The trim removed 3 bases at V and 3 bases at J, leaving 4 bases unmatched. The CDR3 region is CASSLRGRDYGYTF. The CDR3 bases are TGTGCCAGCAGCTTGAGGGGGCGGGACTATGGCTACACCTTC.

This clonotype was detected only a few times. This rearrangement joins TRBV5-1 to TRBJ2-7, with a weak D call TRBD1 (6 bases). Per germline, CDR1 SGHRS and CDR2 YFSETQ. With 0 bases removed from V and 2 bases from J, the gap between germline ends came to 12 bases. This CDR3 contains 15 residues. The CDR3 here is CASSLAWDKTYEQYF. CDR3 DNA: TGCGCCAGCAGCTTGGCCTGGGACAAAACCTACGAGCAGTACTTC.

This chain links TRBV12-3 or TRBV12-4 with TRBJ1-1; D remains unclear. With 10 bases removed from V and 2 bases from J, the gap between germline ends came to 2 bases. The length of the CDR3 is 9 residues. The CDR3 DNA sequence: TGTGCCACAAACACTGAAGCTTTCTTT. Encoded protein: CATNTEAFF.

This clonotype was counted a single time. For the CDR3, the DNA is TGCAGTGCTAGCTCTAGCGGGTACAATGAGCAGTTCTTC. This translates into CSASSSGYNEQFF. The chain joins TRBV20-1 to TRBJ2-1; 8 positions match TRBD2. The ends lost 3 bases at V and 4 bases at J; junction bases unmatched: 2. Germline CDR1 DFQATT, CDR2 SNEGSKA (reference sequence). The CDR3 totals 13 residues.

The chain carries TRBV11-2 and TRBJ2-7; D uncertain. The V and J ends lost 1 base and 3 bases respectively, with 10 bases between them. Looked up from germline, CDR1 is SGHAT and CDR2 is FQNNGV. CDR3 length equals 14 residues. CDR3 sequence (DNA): TGTGCCAGCAGCTTAGCTCAGGCCTACTACGAGCAGTACTTC. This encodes CASSLAQAYYEQYF.

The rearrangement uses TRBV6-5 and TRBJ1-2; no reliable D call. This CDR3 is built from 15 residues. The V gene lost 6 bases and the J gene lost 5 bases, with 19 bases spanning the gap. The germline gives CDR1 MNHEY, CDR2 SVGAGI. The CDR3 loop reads CASSPEPFSPYGYTF. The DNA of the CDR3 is TGTGCCAGCAGCCCAGAGCCTTTCTCACCTTATGGCTACACCTTC.

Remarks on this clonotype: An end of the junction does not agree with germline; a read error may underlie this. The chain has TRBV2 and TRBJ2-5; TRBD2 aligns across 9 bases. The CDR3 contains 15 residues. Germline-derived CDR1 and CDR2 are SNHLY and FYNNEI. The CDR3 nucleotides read TGTGCCAGCAGAACGCGACTAGCGGTGCAAGAGACCCGGTACTTC. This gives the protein CASRTRLAVQETRYF.

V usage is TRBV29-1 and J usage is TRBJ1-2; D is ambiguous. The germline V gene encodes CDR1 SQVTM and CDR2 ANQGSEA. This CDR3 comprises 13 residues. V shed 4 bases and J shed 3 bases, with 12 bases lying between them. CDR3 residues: CSVAPAAHYGYTF. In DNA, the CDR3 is TGCAGCGTTGCCCCGGCCGCCCACTATGGCTACACCTTC.

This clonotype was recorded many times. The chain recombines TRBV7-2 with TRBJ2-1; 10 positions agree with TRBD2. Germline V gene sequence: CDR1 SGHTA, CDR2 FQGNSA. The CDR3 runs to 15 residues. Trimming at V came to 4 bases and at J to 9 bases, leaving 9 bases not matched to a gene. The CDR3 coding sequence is TGTGCCAGCAGCTGGCTAGCGGGAGCCCGCGGTGAGCAGTTCTTC. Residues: CASSWLAGARGEQFF.

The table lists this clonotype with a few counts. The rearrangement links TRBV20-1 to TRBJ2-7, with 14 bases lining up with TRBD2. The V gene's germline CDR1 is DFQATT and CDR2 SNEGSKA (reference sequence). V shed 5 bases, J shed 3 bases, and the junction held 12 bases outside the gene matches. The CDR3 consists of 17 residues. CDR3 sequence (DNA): TGCAGTGCTCGGGGGGGAAGACTAGCGGGAGGGTTCTACGAGCAGTACTTC. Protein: CSARGGRLAGGFYEQYF.

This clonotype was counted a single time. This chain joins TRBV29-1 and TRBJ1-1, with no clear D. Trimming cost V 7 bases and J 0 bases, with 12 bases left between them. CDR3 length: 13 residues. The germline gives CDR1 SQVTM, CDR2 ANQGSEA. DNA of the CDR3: TGCAGCGCCCTTGGGATTATGAACACTGAAGCTTTCTTT. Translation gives CSALGIMNTEAFF.

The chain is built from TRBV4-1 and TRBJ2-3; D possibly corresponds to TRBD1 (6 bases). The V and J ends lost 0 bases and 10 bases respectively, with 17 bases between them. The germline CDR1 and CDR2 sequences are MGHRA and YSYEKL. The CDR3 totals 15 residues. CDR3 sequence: CASSQDLARTVSQYF. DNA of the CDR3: TGCGCCAGCAGCCAAGATCTCGCGAGGACAGTCTCGCAGTATTTT.

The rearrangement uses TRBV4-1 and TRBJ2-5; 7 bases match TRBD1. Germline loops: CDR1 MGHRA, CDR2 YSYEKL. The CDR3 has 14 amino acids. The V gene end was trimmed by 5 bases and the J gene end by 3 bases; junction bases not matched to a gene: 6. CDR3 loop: CASSNTGVEETQYF. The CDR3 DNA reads TGCGCCAGCAGCAATACAGGGGTGGAAGAGACCCAGTACTTC.

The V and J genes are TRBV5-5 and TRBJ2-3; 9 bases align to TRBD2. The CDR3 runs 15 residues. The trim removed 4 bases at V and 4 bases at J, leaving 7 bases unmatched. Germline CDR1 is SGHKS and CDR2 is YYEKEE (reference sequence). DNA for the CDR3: TGTGCCAGCAGCACGGGACTAGCAGATTCAGATACGCAGTATTTT. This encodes CASSTGLADSDTQYF. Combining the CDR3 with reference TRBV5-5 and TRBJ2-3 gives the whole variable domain DAGVTQSPTHLIKTRGQQVTLRCSPISGHKSVSWYQQVLGQGPQFIFQYYEKEERGRGNFPDRFSARQFPNYSSELNVNALLLGDSALYLCASSTGLADSDTQYFGPGTRLTVL.

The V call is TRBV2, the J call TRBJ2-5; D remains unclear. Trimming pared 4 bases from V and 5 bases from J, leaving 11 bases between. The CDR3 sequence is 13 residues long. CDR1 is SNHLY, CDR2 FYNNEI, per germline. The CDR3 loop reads CASSGSRSETQYF. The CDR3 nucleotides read TGTGCCAGCAGTGGGTCTAGATCTGAGACCCAGTACTTC.

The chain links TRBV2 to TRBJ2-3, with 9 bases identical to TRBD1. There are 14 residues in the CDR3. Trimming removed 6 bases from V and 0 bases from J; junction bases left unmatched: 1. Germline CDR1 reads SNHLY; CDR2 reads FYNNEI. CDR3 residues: CASRDRGSTDTQYF. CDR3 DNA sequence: TGTGCCAGCAGGGACAGGGGTAGCACAGATACGCAGTATTTT.

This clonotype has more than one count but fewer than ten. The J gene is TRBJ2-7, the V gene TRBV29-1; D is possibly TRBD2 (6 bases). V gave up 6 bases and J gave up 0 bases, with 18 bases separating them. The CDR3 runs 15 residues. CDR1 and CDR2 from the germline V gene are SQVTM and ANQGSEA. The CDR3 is CSVTGSPSSSYEQYF. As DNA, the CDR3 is TGCAGCGTCACCGGGAGTCCCTCAAGCTCCTACGAGCAGTACTTC.

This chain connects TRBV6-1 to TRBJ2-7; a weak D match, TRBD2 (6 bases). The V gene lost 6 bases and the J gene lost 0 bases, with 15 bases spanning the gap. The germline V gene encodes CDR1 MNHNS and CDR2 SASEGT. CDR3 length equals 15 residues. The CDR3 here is CASRAGDSLSYEQYF. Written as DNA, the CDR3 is TGTGCCAGCAGGGCCGGGGACTCCCTCTCCTACGAGCAGTACTTC.

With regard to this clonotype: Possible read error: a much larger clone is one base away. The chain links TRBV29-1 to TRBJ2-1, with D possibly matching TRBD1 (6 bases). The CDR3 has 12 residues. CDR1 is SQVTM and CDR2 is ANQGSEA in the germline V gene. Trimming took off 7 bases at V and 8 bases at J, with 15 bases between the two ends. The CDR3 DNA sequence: TGCAGCGCCGCTGACAGGTTAGATGAGCAGTTCTTC. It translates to CSAADRLDEQFF.

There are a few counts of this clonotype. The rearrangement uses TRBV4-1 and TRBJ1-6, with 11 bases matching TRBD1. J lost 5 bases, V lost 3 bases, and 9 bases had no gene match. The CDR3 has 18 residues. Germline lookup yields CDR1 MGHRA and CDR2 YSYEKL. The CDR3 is CASSHQITGQGDNSPLHF. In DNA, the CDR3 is TGCGCCAGCAGCCATCAGATTACGGGACAGGGGGATAATTCACCCCTCCACTTT.

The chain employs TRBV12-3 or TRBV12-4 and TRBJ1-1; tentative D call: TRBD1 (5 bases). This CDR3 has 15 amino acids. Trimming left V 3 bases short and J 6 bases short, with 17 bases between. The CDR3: CASSLGGRVGPEAFF. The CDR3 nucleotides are TGTGCCAGCAGTTTGGGGGGTAGAGTGGGACCTGAAGCTTTCTTT.

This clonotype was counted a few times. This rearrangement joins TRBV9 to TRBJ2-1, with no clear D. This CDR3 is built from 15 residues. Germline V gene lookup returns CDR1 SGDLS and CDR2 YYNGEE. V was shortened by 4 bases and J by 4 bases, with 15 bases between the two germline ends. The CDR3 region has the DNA TGTGCCAGCAGCCCCCCTACGACTCATTACAATGAGCAGTTCTTC. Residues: CASSPPTTHYNEQFF.

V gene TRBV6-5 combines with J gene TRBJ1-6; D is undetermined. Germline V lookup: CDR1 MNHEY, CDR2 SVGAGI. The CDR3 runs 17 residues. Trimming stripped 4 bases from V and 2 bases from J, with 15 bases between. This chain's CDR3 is CASSSGRHGAYNSPLHF. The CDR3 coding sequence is TGTGCCAGCAGTTCCGGACGGCATGGGGCCTATAATTCACCCCTCCACTTT.

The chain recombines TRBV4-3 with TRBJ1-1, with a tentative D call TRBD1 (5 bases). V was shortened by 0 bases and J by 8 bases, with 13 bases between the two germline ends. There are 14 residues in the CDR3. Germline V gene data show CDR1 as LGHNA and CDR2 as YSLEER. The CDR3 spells CASSQDRFRGEAFF. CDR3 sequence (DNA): TGCGCCAGCAGCCAAGATAGATTCCGGGGGGAAGCTTTCTTT.

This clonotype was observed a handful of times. The chain's CDR3 is CASSYSHTSGGTDTQYF. In nucleotides, the CDR3 is TGTGCCAGCAGTTACTCCCACACAAGCGGGGGAACAGATACGCAGTATTTT. This chain uses TRBV6-6 with TRBJ2-3, with 8 bases identical to TRBD2. CDR1 is MNHNY, CDR2 SVGAGI, per germline (reference sequence). The CDR3 is made up of 17 amino acids. V was clipped by 0 bases and J by 3 bases; unmatched bases: 8.

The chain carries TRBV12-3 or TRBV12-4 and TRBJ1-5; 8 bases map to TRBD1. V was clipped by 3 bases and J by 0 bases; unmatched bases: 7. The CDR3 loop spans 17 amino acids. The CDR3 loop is CASSLLLGQGSNQPQHF. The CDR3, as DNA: TGTGCCAGCAGTTTGCTGTTAGGACAGGGTAGCAATCAGCCCCAGCATTTT.